The present T cell receptor (beta chain) was sequenced within a study of metastatic and nonmetastatic thyroid tumors. Study outcomes and limitations: For both blood and tumor, malignant thyroid tumors reportedly showed significantly higher TCR beta diversity than benign nodules did.

TCRdb ran MiXCR on the PCR reads. The table lists approximately 3,500 clones, around 33% of them singletons. Of note for this clone: Antigen unknown.

The CDR3 spans 14 residues. CDR1 and CDR2 (germline): LGHNA, YNFKEQ. Trimming took 0 bases from V and 3 from J, leaving 9 bases between them. Among the patients, none had received any treatment before thyroid surgery. The chain is built from TRBV4-2 and TRBJ2-7; a possible D gene is TRBD1 (5 bases). The material sequenced was adjacent normal tissue. The origin of this receptor is a female donor with papillary thyroid cancer or a benign thyroid nodule (not recorded which). Some clones in this sample may be carry-over from other donors' samples. CDR3 sequence reads: CASSQELDSYEQYF. CDR3 nucleotide sequence: TGTGCCAGCAGCCAAGAACTCGACAGCTACGAGCAGTACTTC.